Listed below are T cell receptor beta chains from one sample, sequenced in a study of shared clonotypes between healthy human individuals. Only in-frame clones appear in the TCRdb table, and some are missing; sequencing was by immunoSEQ multiplex PCR. The top ten hold 0.5% to 0.65% of the sample, which has under 1,100,000 clones, approximately 78% seen once. The specimen was memory CD4+ T cells from PBMCs. The origin of the receptors is a young man in good health. Some clones in this sample may be carry-over from other donors' samples. The CDR3 runs from the conserved cysteine through the conserved F or W. The order of the fields is CDR3 protein, CDR3 DNA, clone size, J gene, D gene, V gene. A D gene is named only where the DNA matches it firmly. The listing skips clone size in some rows; elsewhere it reads once, few, many or a size class.

CDR3 protein: CATSTGDSPRAFF
CDR3 DNA: TGTGCCACCAGCACCGGGGACAGCCCGAGGGCTTTCTTT
clone size: few
J gene: TRBJ1-1
D gene: TRBD1
V gene: TRBV15

CDR3 protein: CASSFGPGAYGYTF
CDR3 DNA: TGTGCCAGCAGCTTCGGCCCAGGAGCATATGGCTACACCTTC
clone size: NA
J gene: TRBJ1-2
D gene: NA
V gene: TRBV7-2

CDR3 protein: CASTNAQNTGELFF
CDR3 DNA: TGTGCCAGCACCAACGCACAGAACACCGGGGAGCTGTTTTTT
clone size: NA
J gene: TRBJ2-2
D gene: NA
V gene: TRBV6-6

CDR3 protein: CAWSEGPQPQHF
CDR3 DNA: TGTGCCTGGAGTGAGGGCCCTCAGCCCCAGCATTTT
clone size: NA
J gene: TRBJ1-5
D gene: NA
V gene: TRBV30

CDR3 protein: CASSPAGADTQYF
CDR3 DNA: TGTGCCAGCAGCCCAGCCGGGGCAGATACGCAGTATTTT
clone size: NA
J gene: TRBJ2-3
D gene: NA
V gene: TRBV13

CDR3 protein: CASQLQGASFSGANVLTF
CDR3 DNA: TGTGCCAGTCAATTACAGGGGGCCTCTTTCTCTGGGGCCAACGTCCTGACTTTC
clone size: NA
J gene: TRBJ2-6
D gene: TRBD1
V gene: TRBV19

CDR3 protein: CASSGLDQETQYF
CDR3 DNA: TGTGCCAGCAGCGGCTTAGACCAAGAGACCCAGTACTTC
clone size: NA
J gene: TRBJ2-5
D gene: NA
V gene: TRBV6-5

CDR3 protein: CASSSPQQAKETQYF
CDR3 DNA: TGTGCCAGCAGTTCCCCCCAACAGGCAAAAGAGACCCAGTACTTC
clone size: NA
J gene: TRBJ2-5
D gene: NA
V gene: TRBV28

CDR3 protein: CASSLAGSEWDTIYF
CDR3 DNA: TGCGCCAGCAGCTTGGCGGGGAGTGAATGGGACACCATATATTTT
clone size: NA
J gene: TRBJ1-3
D gene: NA
V gene: TRBV5-1

CDR3 protein: CASSIPGEGSGANVLTF
CDR3 DNA: TGTGCCAGTAGTATCCCAGGGGAGGGCTCTGGGGCCAACGTCCTGACTTTC
clone size: NA
J gene: TRBJ2-6
D gene: NA
V gene: TRBV19

CDR3 protein: CAWNRAGGSTDTQYF
CDR3 DNA: TGTGCCTGGAATAGGGCGGGAGGGAGCACAGATACGCAGTATTTT
clone size: NA
J gene: TRBJ2-3
D gene: TRBD2
V gene: TRBV30

CDR3 protein: CASGARGPGTHRETQYF
CDR3 DNA: TGTGCCAGTGGAGCGCGGGGGCCCGGGACCCACAGAGAGACCCAGTACTTC
clone size: NA
J gene: TRBJ2-5
D gene: NA
V gene: TRBV28

CDR3 protein: CASSLGLGLAGGETQYF
CDR3 DNA: TGCGCCAGCAGTCTCGGATTGGGGCTAGCGGGAGGTGAGACCCAGTACTTC
clone size: NA
J gene: TRBJ2-5
D gene: TRBD2
V gene: TRBV4-3

CDR3 protein: CASSYMETQYF
CDR3 DNA: TGTGCCAGCAGTTATATGGAGACCCAGTACTTC
clone size: NA
J gene: TRBJ2-5
D gene: NA
V gene: TRBV2

CDR3 protein: CASSLATGPNYEQYF
CDR3 DNA: TGCGCCAGCAGCTTGGCGACAGGGCCTAACTACGAGCAGTACTTC
clone size: few
J gene: TRBJ2-7
D gene: TRBD1
V gene: TRBV5-1

CDR3 protein: CAISRQGPDYGYTF
CDR3 DNA: TGTGCCATCAGCCGACAGGGCCCTGACTATGGCTACACCTTC
clone size: NA
J gene: TRBJ1-2
D gene: TRBD1
V gene: TRBV10-3

CDR3 protein: CASSLGQGLAYEQYF
CDR3 DNA: TGTGCCAGCAGCTTAGGACAGGGGCTAGCCTACGAGCAGTACTTC
clone size: few
J gene: TRBJ2-7
D gene: TRBD1
V gene: TRBV7-3